Following are 5 T cell receptor beta chains from one sample sequenced in a study of human T cells and chemical hapten exposure. TCRdb itself ran the RACE reads through MiXCR, one entry per CDR3 protein. The data hold 90,000 to 140,000 distinct CDR3 sequences, with less than 35% observed a single time. Time point defined: patch test 3, about 24 weeks after DPC sensitization. The treatment was: therapeutic diphenylcyclopropenone sensitization with weekly scalp DPC. The sample was whole blood, taken in connection with sensitization to the hapten diphenylcyclopropenone (DPC). These receptors were collected from a man aged 35 to 55 with alopecia areata. Some clones in this sample may be carry-over from other donors' samples.

This sequence joins TRBV29-1 and TRBJ1-1; D perhaps matches TRBD1 (5 bases). V lost 4 bases, J lost 1 base, and 7 bases lay in between. The CDR3 runs to 12 residues. The V gene's germline CDR1 is SQVTM and CDR2 ANQGSEA. The CDR3 DNA follows: TGCAGCGTTGCAGGGAAGAACACTGAAGCTTTCTTT. Encoded protein: CSVAGKNTEAFF.

The V call is TRBV6-1, the J call TRBJ2-6, with D hard to call. In germline, CDR1 is MNHNS, CDR2 SASEGT. V was pared by 0 bases and J by 0 bases, with 21 bases between. The CDR3 has 21 residues. CDR3 protein: CASSEAWTWSRASSGANVLTF. As DNA, the CDR3 is TGTGCCAGCAGTGAAGCCTGGACCTGGTCAAGGGCTAGCTCTGGGGCCAACGTCCTGACTTTC.

The chain joins TRBV5-5 to TRBJ1-1; D not certain. Per germline, CDR1 SGHKS and CDR2 YYEKEE (reference sequence). Trimming shortened V by 1 base and J by 3 bases, and 10 bases separated the two germline ends. The length of the CDR3 is 14 residues. CDR3 in amino acids: CASSLTGPHTEAFF. CDR3 bases: TGTGCCAGCAGCTTGACTGGCCCGCACACTGAAGCTTTCTTT.

The genes are TRBV4-3 and TRBJ2-3; no definite D call. The CDR3 contains 15 residues. V was pared by 0 bases and J by 2 bases, with 9 bases between. Germline CDR1 and CDR2: LGHNA and YSLEER. CDR3 DNA: TGCGCCAGCAGCCAAGATAGGGCTTCCACAGATACGCAGTATTTT. It is translated as CASSQDRASTDTQYF.

This clonotype was detected a few times. J is TRBJ2-5 and V is TRBV7-2; D remains unclear. V gave up 0 bases and J gave up 5 bases, with 13 bases separating them. Germline CDR1 SGHTA, CDR2 FQGNSA. This CDR3 comprises 15 residues. This CDR3 reads CASSLAVLAGETQYF. DNA of the CDR3: TGTGCCAGCAGCTTAGCCGTTTTGGCTGGCGAGACCCAGTACTTC.